This T cell receptor beta chain is from a study of T and B cells in COVID-19 patients. V was clipped by 8 bases and J by 4 bases, with 11 bases between them. Germline CDR1 DFQATT, CDR2 SNEGSKA (reference sequence). The CDR3 contains 11 residues. BIOMED2 TRB-A/B primer pools were used in multiplex TRB PCR. TCRdb re-analysed the multiplex PCR reads in MiXCR, keeping a single row per CDR3 protein. Found here are fewer than 5,500 distinct CDR3 sequences, 25% to 30% of them singletons; the top ten hold roughly 36%. From blood, about 240-550 ng of genomic DNA served as TRB template. The chain recombines TRBV20-1 with TRBJ1-2; a weak D match, TRBD1 (5 bases). Input material: blood. This clonotype was sampled from a human donor with active COVID-19. This CDR3 reads CSHRQIYGYTF. The CDR3 DNA is TGCAGTCACCGACAGATCTATGGCTACACCTTC.